These 8 T cell receptor beta chains were all obtained from the same sample, sequenced in a study of cytomegalovirus exposure and HLA in healthy donors. Use of 60 Vbeta and 13 Jbeta primers characterized the PCR. Repertoires were generated with immunoSEQ multiplex PCR, while TCRdb's copy carries only in-frame clones and drops some. The sample includes approximately 37,000 clones, 80% of them seen just once. Sequenced material: PBMCs. These TCRs come from a male donor in good health and CMV-seronegative.

CDR3 nucleotides: TGTGCCAGCAGTCCCTGGACAGGGGGCAATCAGCCCCAGCATTTT. Its protein product is CASSPWTGGNQPQHF. The chain links TRBV27 to TRBJ1-5; 9 bases match TRBD1. Germline loops: CDR1 MNHEY, CDR2 SMNVEV (reference sequence). The CDR3 is 15 residues long. With V trimmed by 5 bases and J by 2 bases, 4 bases remained unmatched.

V gene TRBV28 combines with J gene TRBJ1-2; tentative D call: TRBD1 (6 bases). CDR1 is MDHEN, CDR2 SYDVKM, per germline. Trimming left V 6 bases short and J 3 bases short, with 14 bases between. The CDR3 is 14 residues long. CDR3 loop: CASSLSGADYGYTF. The CDR3 region has the DNA TGTGCCAGCAGCCTATCAGGGGCAGACTATGGCTACACCTTC.

V is TRBV30 and J is TRBJ1-6, with TRBD1 matching over 9 bases. Losses at the gene ends were 3 bases for V and 10 bases for J; bases not matched to a gene: 10. There are 15 residues in the CDR3. Germline CDR1 GTSNPN, CDR2 SVGIG (reference sequence). The CDR3 is CAWRGPGQGQSPLHF. In DNA, the CDR3 is TGTGCCTGGAGGGGGCCAGGACAGGGGCAATCACCCCTCCACTTT.

The chain joins TRBV6-1 to TRBJ1-5; 9 bases agree with TRBD1. V was clipped by 3 bases and J by 4 bases; unmatched bases: 10. Germline CDR1 is MNHNS and CDR2 is SASEGT. The CDR3 has 17 amino acids. CDR3 loop: CASSETAWGQGNQPQHF. CDR3 bases: TGTGCCAGCAGTGAGACTGCCTGGGGACAGGGAAATCAGCCCCAGCATTTT.

The rearrangement uses TRBV10-1 and TRBJ2-2; 12 bases fit TRBD2. From germline, CDR1 is WNHNN and CDR2 SYGVQD (reference sequence). The CDR3 has 18 amino acids. J gave up 3 bases and V 4 bases, and 9 bases lay outside the gene matches. This chain's CDR3 is CASSGGRLAGAYTGELFF. The CDR3 DNA follows: TGCGCCAGCAGTGGGGGACGACTAGCGGGGGCCTACACCGGGGAGCTGTTTTTT.

The chain combines TRBV28 with TRBJ2-7; 8 bases line up with TRBD1. There are 12 residues in the CDR3. CDR1 is MDHEN, CDR2 SYDVKM, per germline. V shed 10 bases and J 7 bases; nucleotides not matched to a gene: 9. CDR3 DNA: TGTGCCACACGACAGGGGTCGAGAGAGCAGTACTTC. Its protein product is CATRQGSREQYF.

The rearrangement uses TRBV4-2 and TRBJ2-3; TRBD1 matches at 12 bases. The germline V gene encodes CDR1 LGHNA and CDR2 YNFKEQ. With V trimmed by 2 bases and J by 0 bases, 12 bases remained unmatched. The CDR3 has 20 residues. The CDR3 loop reads CASSQKPGQGAHSSTDTQYF. The CDR3 region has the DNA TGTGCCAGCAGCCAAAAGCCGGGACAGGGGGCGCATTCCAGCACAGATACGCAGTATTTT.

V and J are TRBV4-3 and TRBJ2-1; 7 bases fit TRBD2. Germline lookup yields CDR1 LGHNA and CDR2 YSLEER. This CDR3 is built from 17 residues. The V gene end was trimmed by 0 bases and the J gene end by 2 bases; junction bases not matched to a gene: 7. DNA of the CDR3: TGCGCCAGCAGCCAAGATCGTAAGCGGGGTACCTACAATGAGCAGTTCTTC. It encodes CASSQDRKRGTYNEQFF.